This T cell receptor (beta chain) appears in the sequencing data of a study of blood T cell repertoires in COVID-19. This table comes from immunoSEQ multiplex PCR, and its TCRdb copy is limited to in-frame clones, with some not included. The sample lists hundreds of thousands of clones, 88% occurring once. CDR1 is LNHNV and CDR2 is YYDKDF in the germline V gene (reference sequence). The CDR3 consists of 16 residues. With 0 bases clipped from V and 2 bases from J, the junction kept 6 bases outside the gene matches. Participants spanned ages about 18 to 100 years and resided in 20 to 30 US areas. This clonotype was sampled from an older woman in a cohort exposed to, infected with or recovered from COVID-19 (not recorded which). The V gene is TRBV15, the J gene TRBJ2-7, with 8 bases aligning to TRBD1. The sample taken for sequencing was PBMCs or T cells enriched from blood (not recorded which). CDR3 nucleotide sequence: TGTGCCACCAGCAGAGATCTGAACAGGGGGGCCTACGAGCAGTACTTC. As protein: CATSRDLNRGAYEQYF.